This T cell receptor beta chain comes out of a study of T-cell memory formation after mild COVID-19. Findings of the study overall: Clones that contracted from day 15 to 85 were balanced CD4/CD8, while later expanders leaned CD4+. Second-wave clones reaching peak frequency on day 37 lacked confirmed SARS-CoV-2 specificity. CD4+ contracting clones were mainly CM and EM; CD8+ ones, EMRA. Researchers found some responding clones in pre-infection memory, a sign that cross-reactive memory joined.

This clonotype was found a few times. Antigen specificity is unknown. Each CDR3 protein gets one entry after TCRdb re-called the 5' RACE reads with MiXCR. The sample yields about 190,000 distinct CDR3 sequences, about a sixth seen once. Trimming pared 2 bases from V and 5 bases from J, leaving 7 bases between. CDR1 and CDR2 (germline): DFQATT, SNEGSKA (reference sequence). The CDR3 has 11 residues. The chain carries TRBV20-1 and TRBJ2-7, with D unclear. Sequencing was performed on PBMCs or a T cell subset sorted from them (not recorded which). The TCR originated in an adult woman who had mild COVID-19 (a few samples of this study predate the infection). Cell type and time point are not known. The CDR3 sequence: CSARPGNEQYF. The CDR3 bases are TGCAGTGCTAGACCTGGGAACGAGCAGTACTTC.